This entry lists 5 T cell receptor beta chains sequenced from one sample in a study of cytomegalovirus exposure and HLA in healthy donors. PCR primers comprised 60 Vbeta and 13 Jbeta primers. Data came from immunoSEQ multiplex PCR; TCRdb stores just in-frame clones and leaves some out. The sample has 150,000 to 200,000 clones, 82% seen once. Sequencing was performed on PBMCs. The receptor source for this set is a woman in her late teens or twenties in good health and CMV-seronegative.

The rearrangement joins TRBV7-9 to TRBJ1-1, with 7 bases aligning to TRBD1. The CDR3 runs 14 residues. V dropped 7 bases and J dropped 3; count of bases not matched to a gene: 8. Per germline, CDR1 SEHNR and CDR2 FQNEAQ (reference sequence). The CDR3 protein is CASTLTGADTEAFF. In nucleotides, the CDR3 is TGTGCCAGCACTCTAACAGGGGCCGACACTGAAGCTTTCTTT.

The chain is built from TRBV4-2 and TRBJ2-1; TRBD2 matches at 10 bases. Germline values: CDR1 LGHNA, CDR2 YNFKEQ. The CDR3 extends over 15 amino acids. V shed 4 bases and J 7 bases; nucleotides not matched to a gene: 7. The CDR3 spells CASSPQREGGNEQFF. CDR3 coding DNA: TGTGCCAGCAGCCCGCAGCGGGAGGGTGGGAATGAGCAGTTCTTC.

This clone was observed once. The genes are TRBV9 and TRBJ2-7; TRBD2 aligns across 10 bases. The V gene's germline CDR1 is SGDLS and CDR2 YYNGEE. Unmatched junction bases numbered 4, after V lost 0 bases and J lost 1 base. This CDR3 contains 16 residues. The DNA of the CDR3 is TGTGCCAGCAGCGTAGAACCTAGCGGGAGTTCCTACGAGCAGTACTTC. This translates into CASSVEPSGSSYEQYF.

This sequence joins TRBV4-2 and TRBJ2-1, with 8 bases identical to TRBD2. Germline V CDR1 and CDR2: LGHNA, YNFKEQ. This CDR3 spans 17 amino acids. Germline trimming cut 0 bases from V and 3 bases from J; bases unmatched to any gene: 7. The CDR3 loop is CASSQDVGLAGYNEQFF. CDR3 in DNA: TGTGCCAGCAGCCAAGATGTCGGGCTAGCGGGCTACAATGAGCAGTTCTTC.

The chain is built from TRBV13 and TRBJ1-4, with 7 nucleotides matching TRBD1. This CDR3 comprises 15 residues. Germline V lookup: CDR1 PRHDT, CDR2 FYEKMQ (reference sequence). Unmatched junction bases numbered 6, after V lost 5 bases and J lost 3 bases. The CDR3 bases are TGTGCCAGCAGCCTCCGGACAGGTCCTAATGAAAAACTGTTTTTT. This codes for CASSLRTGPNEKLFF.